The 10 T cell receptor beta chains presented below share a single source sample, sequenced in a study of blood T cell repertoires in COVID-19. The method was immunoSEQ multiplex PCR; TCRdb's version includes in-frame clones alone and lacks a portion of them. The sample lists approximately 250,000 clones, 88% occurring once. The sequencing sample was made of PBMCs or T cells enriched from blood (not recorded which). Source of these receptors: a woman in her thirties or forties with acute COVID-19.

This clone appeared a few times. The J gene is TRBJ2-3, the V gene TRBV28; D remains unclear. V gave up 4 bases and J gave up 0 bases, with 8 bases separating them. CDR3 length equals 14 residues. Germline assignment: CDR1 MDHEN and CDR2 SYDVKM. CDR3 residues: CASSSETSTDTQYF. The CDR3 nucleotides are TGTGCCAGCAGTTCGGAGACTAGCACAGATACGCAGTATTTT.

The chain joins TRBV27 to TRBJ1-1, with 7 bases identical to TRBD1. This CDR3 has 13 amino acids. The V and J ends lost 5 bases and 4 bases, in that order; junction bases with no gene match: 4. Per the germline V gene, CDR1 is MNHEY and CDR2 is SMNVEV (reference sequence). The CDR3 DNA reads TGTGCCAGCAGTGTATACAGGGGCACTGAAGCTTTCTTT. As protein: CASSVYRGTEAFF.

The V and J genes are TRBV28 and TRBJ1-2, with TRBD1 matching over 8 bases. Germline CDR1 MDHEN, CDR2 SYDVKM. V was clipped by 9 bases and J by 2 bases; unmatched bases: 8. CDR3 length: 14 amino acids. The CDR3 region has the DNA TGTGCCAGTACCCTTCAGGGGGCGAACTATGGCTACACCTTC. It translates to CASTLQGANYGYTF.

At least ten counts were recorded for this clone. The rearrangement links TRBV12-5 to TRBJ2-1, with TRBD2 matching 10 bases. Germline CDR1 and CDR2: LGHNT and FRNRAP. V lost 2 bases, J lost 0 bases, and 7 bases stayed unmatched. The CDR3 is 18 amino acids. CDR3 residues: CASGLSSGSLSSYNEQFF. CDR3 coding DNA: TGTGCTAGTGGTTTGTCTAGCGGGAGTCTGAGCTCCTACAATGAGCAGTTCTTC.

The chain combines TRBV28 with TRBJ1-1, with 10 bases that match TRBD1. This CDR3 has 17 amino acids. Germline values: CDR1 MDHEN, CDR2 SYDVKM. J gave up 3 bases and V 0 bases, and 7 bases lay outside the gene matches. In nucleotides, the CDR3 is TGTGCCAGCAGTTTATGGACAGGGGGCGAAGGGGACACTGAAGCTTTCTTT. Protein sequence: CASSLWTGGEGDTEAFF.

A few counts support this clone. The junction differs from germline at one of its ends, possibly a read error. The rearrangement joins TRBV30 to TRBJ1-5, with D hard to call. This CDR3 comprises 13 residues. Germline loops: CDR1 GTSNPN, CDR2 SVGIG (reference sequence). The CDR3 DNA sequence: TGTGCGTGGACGGCGGATTCGAATCAGCCCCAGCATTTT. This gives the protein CAWTADSNQPQHF.

The rearrangement uses TRBV5-1 and TRBJ1-2, with D hard to call. The V end lost 0 bases, the J end lost 7 bases, and 16 bases lay between the germline ends. Per germline, CDR1 SGHRS and CDR2 YFSETQ. CDR3 length: 15 amino acids. The CDR3 region has the DNA TGCGCCAGCAGCTTGGCGGTGGAGTTGCTAGGTGGCTACACCTTC. Translating it yields CASSLAVELLGGYTF.

This chain joins TRBV7-8 and TRBJ2-7, with TRBD2 matching over 8 bases. J gave up 12 bases and V 3 bases, and 13 bases lay outside the gene matches. Germline loops: CDR1 SGHVS, CDR2 FQNEAQ. This CDR3 region has 14 residues. This CDR3 reads CASSLPGLAAVLYV. Here the CDR3 DNA reads TGTGCCAGCAGCTTGCCAGGACTAGCCGCTGTTTTGTACGTC.

The chain uses TRBV9 and TRBJ2-2; the D gene is possibly TRBD2 (7 bases). CDR1 and CDR2 from the germline V gene are SGDLS and YYNGEE. Trimming cost V 6 bases and J 0 bases, with 15 bases left between them. The CDR3 has 16 amino acids. This chain's CDR3 is CASNRAGLTNTGELFF. The CDR3 DNA reads as TGTGCCAGCAACAGGGCGGGACTAACGAACACCGGGGAGCTGTTTTTT.

This chain joins TRBV7-9 and TRBJ2-6; D is perhaps TRBD1 (6 bases). Germline V lookup: CDR1 SEHNR, CDR2 FQNEAQ (reference sequence). V lost 6 bases and J lost 0, with 15 bases in between. The CDR3 length is 17 residues. CDR3 sequence reads: CASSGQRGGSGANVLTF. CDR3 nucleotide sequence: TGTGCCAGCAGTGGACAGCGAGGGGGCTCTGGGGCCAACGTCCTGACTTTC.